This is a list of T cell receptor beta chains from one sample in a study of cytomegalovirus exposure and HLA in healthy donors. The data were produced by immunoSEQ multiplex PCR, yet TCRdb's version contains in-frame clones alone and is incomplete. The table shows approximately 150,000 clones, with about 70% occurring only once. The sequenced material came from PBMCs. These receptor sequences come from a woman between 18 and 30 years old in good health and CMV-seropositive. Each CDR3 is given with its conserved first and last residue. D genes are given only for firm matches. Clone sizes are given selectively: once, few, many, or a class where the clone is expanded.

-,TRBJ2-7,-,TRBV6-4,TGTGCCAGCAGTGGATGCAGGGGTTCCTACGAGCAGTACTTC,CASSGCRGSYEQYF
-,TRBJ2-1,-,TRBV28,TGTGCCAGCAGGTTGACGGGGAATGAGCAGTTCTTC,CASRLTGNEQFF
few,TRBJ1-4,-,TRBV7-9,TGTGCCAGCAGCCCCGGTGGAAAACTGTTTTTT,CASSPGGKLFF
-,TRBJ1-2,-,TRBV19,TGTGCCAGTAGCCGCGAGGACATGGAGCCGTATGGCTACACCTTC,CASSREDMEPYGYTF
-,TRBJ1-4,-,TRBV30,TGTGCCTGGACAGCAACTAATGAAAAACTGTTTTTT,CAWTATNEKLFF
-,TRBJ2-1,TRBD2,TRBV2,TGTGCCAGCAGAGACACTAGCGGACATAATGAGCAGTTCTTC,CASRDTSGHNEQFF
-,TRBJ2-3,-,TRBV27,TGTGCCAGCAGTTTATACTTATTGGGGGGTGAAGGGACAGATACGCAGTATTTT,CASSLYLLGGEGTDTQYF
-,TRBJ2-7,-,TRBV4-3,TGCGCCAGCAGCCAAGGCAGAGGGGGCTACGAGCAGTACTTC,CASSQGRGGYEQYF
-,TRBJ2-3,TRBD2,TRBV6-1,TGTGCCAGCAGTGCCCGCGGCGGCGGGGGGCCCCTGACAGATACGCAGTATTTT,CASSARGGGGPLTDTQYF
-,TRBJ1-2,-,TRBV6-5,TGTGCCACAAACCCGGGCCAGGGCGAACTTGGCTACACCTTC,CATNPGQGELGYTF
-,TRBJ2-3,TRBD1,TRBV30,TGTGCCTGGAGTGTAGGGACAGGGGGCTTAGATACGCAGTATTTT,CAWSVGTGGLDTQYF
few,TRBJ1-6,TRBD1,TRBV29-1,TGCAGCGTCAGGACAGGATTGTTTAATTCACCCCTCCACTTT,CSVRTGLFNSPLHF
-,TRBJ1-2,-,TRBV6-5,TGTGCCAGCAGATCAACAGGGATCCGCTATGGCTACACCTTC,CASRSTGIRYGYTF
few,TRBJ2-2,-,TRBV19,TGTGCCACCTCAGGGGCTTTCGGCACCGGGGAGCTGTTTTTT,CATSGAFGTGELFF
few,TRBJ2-7,TRBD1,TRBV9,TGTGCCAGCAGCGTAGGGTACAGGGGGCCCTACGAGCAGTACTTC,CASSVGYRGPYEQYF
-,TRBJ2-3,-,TRBV18,TGTGCCAGCTCACCACCCCAGGGGTTCACAGATACGCAGTATTTT,CASSPPQGFTDTQYF
-,TRBJ1-1,-,TRBV6-6,TGTGCCAGCAGTTTGCGGTCTGAAGCTTTCTTT,CASSLRSEAFF
-,TRBJ1-5,-,TRBV11-2,TGTGCCAGCAGCCCACGGTACAATCAGCCCCAGCATTTT,CASSPRYNQPQHF
-,TRBJ2-1,TRBD2,TRBV28,TGTGCCAGCAGTCTACTAGCGGGAGGGCTCAGCTCCTACAATGAGCAGTTCTTC,CASSLLAGGLSSYNEQFF
few,TRBJ1-4,-,TRBV2,TGTGCCAGCTTTGTAGCTAGTACAAATGAAAAACTGTTTTTT,CASFVASTNEKLFF
-,TRBJ1-2,-,TRBV6-5,TGTGCCAGCCGTAGCCAGGGGATCTATGGCTACACCTTC,CASRSQGIYGYTF
-,TRBJ2-1,TRBD1,TRBV9,TGTGCCAGCAGCGTAGACGACAGGGTATCAGGTGAGCAGTTCTTC,CASSVDDRVSGEQFF
-,TRBJ1-4,-,TRBV11-1,TGTGCCAGCAGCACCAGAGGGGAAAAACTGTTTTTT,CASSTRGEKLFF
-,TRBJ1-6,TRBD1,TRBV10-1,TGCGCCAGCAGTGAAAACGGACAGGGCGGTTCACCCCTCCACTTT,CASSENGQGGSPLHF
once,TRBJ2-5,-,TRBV9,TGTGCCAGCAGCCTACCGGGGAGGGGGAAAGAGACCCAGTACTTC,CASSLPGRGKETQYF
-,TRBJ1-2,TRBD1,TRBV6-1,TGTGCCAGCATCTTGGACAGGGGGCGCGATGGCTACACCTTC,CASILDRGRDGYTF
-,TRBJ2-7,TRBD2,TRBV7-2,TGTGCCAGCAGCTCCTCTAGCGGGAGTTTAGGCTACGAGCAGTACTTC,CASSSSSGSLGYEQYF
few,TRBJ2-2,TRBD1,TRBV7-8,TGTGCCAGCAGCCCGAGGACAGGGACGAAGTCCGGGGAGCTGTTTTTT,CASSPRTGTKSGELFF
-,TRBJ2-1,-,TRBV19,TGTGCCAGTAGTTACAGGGCATACAATGAGCAGTTCTTC,CASSYRAYNEQFF
few,TRBJ2-7,-,TRBV11-2,TGTGCCAGCAGCTTACCGGGTCCATGGCGCGAGCAGTACTTC,CASSLPGPWREQYF
-,TRBJ2-5,TRBD2,TRBV7-9,TGTGCCAGCAGCTTGGCGGGTAGCGGGGGGGAGGAGACCCAGTACTTC,CASSLAGSGGEETQYF
once,TRBJ2-3,TRBD2,TRBV28,TGTGCCAGCAGCCCTAGCGGGACTGGCACAGATACGCAGTATTTT,CASSPSGTGTDTQYF
-,TRBJ2-1,TRBD1,TRBV2,TGTGCCAGCAGTTTCACCGGGACAGGGTACTACAATGAGCAGTTCTTC,CASSFTGTGYYNEQFF
-,TRBJ2-6,-,TRBV30,TGTGCCCTGACTCTACCGGGAATCACCCTCTCTGGGGCCAACGTCCTGACTTTC,CALTLPGITLSGANVLTF
-,TRBJ1-2,TRBD1,TRBV14,TGTGCCAGCAGCCACAGACAGGGGCTCGTCGGCTACACCTTC,CASSHRQGLVGYTF
-,TRBJ1-1,-,TRBV6-1,TGTGCCAGCAGTGAGGAGGTATTGGGCACTGAAGCTTTCTTT,CASSEEVLGTEAFF
-,TRBJ2-7,-,TRBV25-1,TGTGCCAGCAGTGATGCGGTTCACGAGCAGTACTTC,CASSDAVHEQYF
-,TRBJ2-7,TRBD2,TRBV28,TGTGCCAGCTGGGGGACTAGCGGGGAGCATTTTTACGAGCAGTACTTC,CASWGTSGEHFYEQYF
-,TRBJ1-3,TRBD1,TRBV7-2,TGTGCCAGCAGCTTAGGAACAGGGGTGGACTCTGGAAACACCATATATTTT,CASSLGTGVDSGNTIYF
few,TRBJ2-7,-,TRBV2,TGTGCCAGCAGTGATGAAAACAGCCTACACGAGCAGTACTTC,CASSDENSLHEQYF
-,TRBJ1-3,-,TRBV30,TGTGCCTTGACCGGGACACAGGGATCGGATGGAAACACCATATATTTT,CALTGTQGSDGNTIYF
few,TRBJ2-3,TRBD1,TRBV30,TGTGCCTGGGACAGGGGGTTAAGCACAGATACGCAGTATTTT,CAWDRGLSTDTQYF
-,TRBJ1-3,-,TRBV7-9,TGTGCCAGCAGCCCCAGGGAATCTGGAAACACCATATATTTT,CASSPRESGNTIYF
few,TRBJ2-7,-,TRBV6-5,TGTGCCAGCGGCGCCTCAGGGGACTACGAGCAGTACTTC,CASGASGDYEQYF
-,TRBJ2-3,TRBD2,TRBV9,TGTGCCAGCAGCGTAGATTCTAGCGGGAGGGCCGGGGATACGCAGTATTTT,CASSVDSSGRAGDTQYF
few,TRBJ1-4,TRBD1,TRBV6-1,TGTGCCAGCAGTGAAGGTCCTTGGGACAGGCTTAATGAAAAACTGTTTTTT,CASSEGPWDRLNEKLFF
-,TRBJ2-7,-,TRBV6-5,TGTGCCAGCAGCCAATTAGCGGACACCTACGAGCAGTACTTC,CASSQLADTYEQYF
few,TRBJ1-4,TRBD1,TRBV7-6,TGTGCCAGCCGACAGGGACCGAATGAAAAACTGTTTTTT,CASRQGPNEKLFF
-,TRBJ2-7,TRBD2,TRBV10-3,TGTGCCATCAGCCGACTAGCTAGCGAGCAGTACTTC,CAISRLASEQYF
-,TRBJ1-5,-,TRBV10-3,TGTGCCATCAGTGAGTCCTCAGGGAACAATCAGCCCCAGCATTTT,CAISESSGNNQPQHF
-,TRBJ2-2,-,TRBV5-1,TGCGCCAGCAGCTTACAACCAGGGCTAATTAACACCGGGGAGCTGTTTTTT,CASSLQPGLINTGELFF
once,TRBJ1-1,-,TRBV6-5,TGTGCCAGCAGTTACAACAGGGCGAACACTGAAGCTTTCTTT,CASSYNRANTEAFF
-,TRBJ2-3,TRBD2,TRBV30,TGTGCCTGGAGTGTACTAGCGTCCAACACAGATACGCAGTATTTT,CAWSVLASNTDTQYF
few,TRBJ1-1,-,TRBV2,TGTGCCAGCCGCTTGGCGGCCCCAGGGACTTTCTTT,CASRLAAPGTFF
-,TRBJ1-2,-,TRBV19,TGTGCCAGTAGTATTCCAGGGACTCTTTATGGCTACACCTTC,CASSIPGTLYGYTF
-,TRBJ2-5,TRBD2,TRBV28,TGTGCCAGCGGGGGACTAGCGGGAGTATCTGAGACCCAGTACTTC,CASGGLAGVSETQYF
-,TRBJ2-4,TRBD2,TRBV6-1,TGTGCCAGCAGTGGGGCGCTAGCGGGAGTAGTTTTGAACATTCAGTACTTC,CASSGALAGVVLNIQYF
-,TRBJ2-5,-,TRBV5-1,TGCGCCAGCAAAGAGGGACAAGAGACCCAGTACTTC,CASKEGQETQYF